What follows is one TCR beta chain and its context. CDR1 is KGHSH and CDR2 is LQKENI in the germline V gene. Trimming took 3 bases from V and 1 from J, leaving 3 bases between them. The CDR3 is 12 residues long. The entry originates in a study of blood T cell repertoires in COVID-19. On the study more broadly: The United States, Italy and Spain were the sources of the acute and convalescent COVID-19 samples.

Only in-frame clones appear in the TCRdb table, and some are missing; sequencing was by immunoSEQ multiplex PCR. There are around 300,000 clones in the sample; roughly 88% occur only once, and about 11% lies in the top ten. Sequenced: peripheral blood. This clonotype was obtained from a woman aged 70-85 years with acute or convalescent COVID-19. The genes are TRBV18 and TRBJ1-1; D remains unclear. The CDR3 sequence is CASSPANTEAFF. The CDR3 nucleotides read TGTGCCAGCTCACCGGCGAACACTGAAGCTTTCTTT. Combining the CDR3 with reference TRBV18 and TRBJ1-1 gives the whole variable domain NAGVMQNPRHLVRRRGQEARLRCSPMKGHSHVYWYRQLPEEGLKFMVYLQKENIIDESGMPKERFSAEFPKEGPSILRIQQVVRGDSAAYFCASSPANTEAFFGQGTRLTVV.